A selection of T cell receptor beta chains follows, all from one sample in a study of human T cells and chemical hapten exposure. TCRdb used MiXCR to reprocess the RACE reads, holding one entry per CDR3 protein. The sample holds fewer than 60,000 distinct CDR3 sequences, about 11% seen once. Sequenced here: whole blood, sampled in connection with sensitization to the hapten diphenylcyclopropenone (DPC). The receptor source for this set is a woman in her 40s with alopecia areata. Some clones in this sample may be carry-over from other donors' samples. Each CDR3 is given with its conserved first and last residue. D genes are given only for firm matches. The size entry is marked missing in some rows and otherwise reads once, few, many or a size class.

d_call clone_size j_call v_call cdr3_aa cdr3_nt
TRBD1 few TRBJ2-3 TRBV7-2 CASTQRWMGTGSLTDTQYF TGTGCCAGCACCCAACGCTGGATGGGGACAGGGTCTTTGACAGATACGCAGTATTTT
- - TRBJ1-1 TRBV5-1 CASSSPGDTEAFF TGCGCCAGCAGCTCGCCCGGGGACACTGAAGCTTTCTTT
- few TRBJ2-3 TRBV7-2 CASSLVADTQYF TGTGCCAGCAGCTTAGTAGCCGATACGCAGTATTTT
- - TRBJ2-1 TRBV3-1 CASSQGGAREQFF TGTGCCAGCAGCCAAGGGGGGGCCCGTGAGCAGTTCTTC
- many TRBJ2-2 TRBV12-3/TRBV12-4 CASSLSPGELFF TGTGCCAGCAGTTTATCCCCCGGGGAGCTGTTTTTT
- - TRBJ1-4 TRBV13 CASSPRAVGAQKKLFF TGTGCCAGCAGCCCCCGCGCGGTGGGGGCGCAAAAAAAACTGTTTTTT
TRBD1 many TRBJ2-3 TRBV27 CASSLGTGPTDTQYF TGTGCCAGCAGTTTGGGGACAGGCCCCACAGATACGCAGTATTTT
TRBD2 many TRBJ2-7 TRBV29-1 CSGGGPSYEQYF TGCAGCGGGGGAGGGCCGTCCTACGAGCAGTACTTC
TRBD1 - TRBJ2-4 TRBV6-2/TRBV6-3 CASSYSGTVKNIQYF TGTGCCAGCAGTTACTCAGGGACAGTGAAAAACATTCAGTACTTC
- - TRBJ2-2 TRBV6-2/TRBV6-3 CASSYNRNTGELFF TGTGCCAGCAGTTATAACAGGAACACCGGGGAGCTGTTTTTT
- few TRBJ2-2 TRBV20-1 CSARDGQRNTGELFF TGCAGTGCTAGAGACGGACAGAGGAACACCGGGGAGCTGTTTTTT